This T cell receptor beta chain originates from a study of T cells after yellow fever vaccination (dated by TCRdb to about 2019). Context from the whole study: The SMART-Seq v4 Ultra Low Input RNA kit was used to prepare libraries from fractions with low cell numbers. Two healthy male donors, one aged 18 to 30 and one aged 30 to 40 years, made up the cohort. Bulk PBMC replicates and cell subsets were isolated from blood drawn at multiple timepoints before and after both primary and secondary immunization. To follow T-cell clones before and after primary and booster YFV17D yellow fever vaccination, bulk TCR alpha and beta repertoires were sequenced over time. The investigation overall reported the following: The secondary T-cell response was found to be weaker but faster than the primary response, with a peak reached on day 5 rather than on day 15. Computational filtering was needed because FACS-sorted repertoires could contain abundant contaminating clonotypes from the bulk population. Because the study included only a couple of donors, the extent to which the findings can be generalized is limited. A small share of clonotypes was detected in both CD4 and CD8 compartments, with the overlap likely arising from convergent recombination. Most clones expanded after primary vaccination were re-detected after the booster (around 96% of CD4 and 88% of CD8), suggesting broad memory maintenance.

Sequencing relied on an Illumina NovaSeq 6000. TCR cDNA was synthesized by 5'RACE template switching, through which a universal primer site and unique molecular identifiers were introduced. Priming of cDNA synthesis was performed from both the TCR alpha and TCR beta constant segments. Library amplification used two PCR steps, and the second PCR step added sample barcodes and sequencing adapters. Libraries were sequenced on Illumina HiSeq 2500 (2x100 bp) or NovaSeq (2x150 bp). The published analysis was carried out like this. Demultiplexing of reads and collapsing into UMI consensus sequences were performed with MIGEC, and V(D)J alignment was carried out with MiXCR. Using edgeR on replicate PBMC samples, clonotypes were called vaccine-responding if FDR was below 0.01 and the log2 fold change was above 5 up to day 15. CD4 or CD8 identity was assigned to each bulk clonotype according to whether the clonotype was present at higher abundance in the sequenced CD4 repertoire or the sequenced CD8 repertoire. TCRdb reran the public reads through fastp at Q25 and MiXCR, keeping productive beta chains. Identical CDR3 proteins give one entry, which carries the most common genes and DNA. These V and J calls rely on TCRdb rather than the paper's analysis. Counted in this sample were under 200,000 distinct CDR3 sequences; 11% of them appeared once. The ten largest clones take up 36% of the sample.

The treatment or condition label of this sample denotes: live attenuated yellow fever vaccine strain. PBMCs were isolated from peripheral blood using a standard Ficoll-Paque protocol. CD4 and CD8 T-cell fractions were isolated with Dynabeads CD4 and CD8 positive selection kits. RNA was extracted with TriZol from bulk PBMCs, CD4 and CD8 fractions, and dextramer-positive and dextramer-negative fractions. Comment on this clonotype: Its antigen remains unidentified. Per-nucleotide qualities are absent, and no much larger clonotype sits a single base away.

CDR1 and CDR2 were assigned from the germline V gene as MGHDK and SYGVNS. Including the terminal cysteine and phenylalanine, the CDR3 comprises 12 residues. CDR3 DNA is the only sequence kept; it has 36 bases, read in frame from the first base. Cut back by 2 bases and 6 bases, the V and J ends lie 7 bases apart. The source is a man younger than 35 who received the YFV17D yellow fever vaccine. This material consisted of CD8+ T cells sorted from PBMCs, taken 15 days after the yellow fever booster vaccination. This receptor chain uses TRBV25-1 and TRBJ2-5, with no reliable assignment of the D segment. CDR3 region: CASSELGKTQYF. In nucleotide form, the sequence is TGTGCCAGCAGTGAACTGGGAAAGACCCAGTACTTC.